These T cell receptor beta chains were read from a single sample in a study of T cell repertoires in cytomegalovirus infection. TCRdb reprocessed the reads via MiXCR and lists one record per CDR3 protein. The top ten clones hold around 9.5% of a sample with around 280,000 distinct CDR3 sequences, about an eighth of them seen once. Sequencing was done on a sample of PBMCs. The receptors shown here come from a human donor in good health (CMV status not recorded). Some clones in this sample may be carry-over from other donors' samples. Each CDR3 is given with its conserved first and last residue. The order of the fields is J gene, V gene, D gene, clone size, CDR3 protein, CDR3 DNA. D genes are given only for firm matches. Size is omitted from some rows. Given values are once, few, many or a class for expanded clones.

TRBJ1-4 | TRBV28 | . | many | CASGQRLKFF | TGTGCCAGCGGACAGAGACTGAAGTTTTTT
TRBJ2-1 | TRBV20-1 | TRBD2 | few | CSAMGLAGIYNEQFF | TGCAGTGCCATGGGTCTAGCGGGAATTTACAATGAGCAGTTCTTC
TRBJ2-3 | TRBV3-1 | TRBD2 | . | CASSPGLAGVTDTQYF | TGTGCCAGCAGCCCGGGACTAGCGGGAGTTACAGATACGCAGTATTTT
TRBJ1-4 | TRBV15 | . | . | CATSSSGRRGEKLFF | TGTGCCACCAGCAGTTCCGGCCGTAGAGGTGAAAAACTGTTTTTT
TRBJ2-1 | TRBV7-2 | . | many | CASSLDNRVTYNEQFF | TGTGCCAGCAGCTTAGACAACAGGGTGACCTACAATGAGCAGTTCTTC
TRBJ1-2 | TRBV29-1 | . | . | CSVDPKGYTF | TGCAGCGTTGACCCCAAAGGCTACACCTTC
TRBJ2-7 | TRBV7-2 | TRBD1 | many | CASSLFLGQATNFSYEQYF | TGTGCCAGCAGCTTATTTCTCGGACAGGCCACAAACTTCTCCTACGAGCAGTACTTC
TRBJ2-5 | TRBV27 | . | few | CASSSTSMGETQYF | TGTGCCAGCAGTTCCACCTCTATGGGGGAGACCCAGTACTTC
TRBJ2-3 | TRBV20-1 | . | . | CSVSARPTDTQYF | TGCAGTGTCTCCGCGAGACCCACAGATACGCAGTATTTT
TRBJ2-1 | TRBV27 | . | many | CASSFWAVGDNEQFF | TGTGCCAGCAGTTTCTGGGCGGTCGGAGACAATGAGCAGTTCTTC
TRBJ2-6 | TRBV7-9 | . | many | CASGNLGISNVLTF | TGTGCCAGCGGAAATCTGGGGATCTCCAACGTCCTGACTTTC
TRBJ2-7 | TRBV20-1 | TRBD2 | . | CRGIGGESAYEQYF | TGCAGAGGTATCGGGGGGGAGTCGGCCTACGAGCAGTACTTC
TRBJ2-6 | TRBV7-2 | TRBD1 | many | CASSLKGDRGAGANVLTF | TGTGCCAGCAGCTTAAAAGGGGACAGGGGGGCCGGGGCCAACGTCCTGACTTTC
TRBJ2-5 | TRBV7-3 | . | many | CASSQGYGPRETQYF | TGTGCCAGCAGCCAGGGGTATGGCCCCCGAGAGACCCAGTACTTC
TRBJ2-7 | TRBV2 | . | few | CASRGASSYEQYF | TGTGCCAGCCGGGGGGCCAGCTCCTACGAGCAGTACTTC
TRBJ1-5 | TRBV7-9 | . | once | CASSPDRRGQPQHF | TGTGCCAGCAGCCCCGACAGGAGGGGTCAGCCCCAGCATTTT
TRBJ2-1 | TRBV6-2/TRBV6-3 | TRBD2 | . | CASSYQTSGIQGQFF | TGTGCCAGCAGTTACCAGACTAGCGGGATTCAAGGGCAGTTCTTC
TRBJ2-1 | TRBV7-9 | TRBD2 | many | CASSSLKQTGGNEQFF | TGTGCCAGCAGCTCACTTAAACAGACGGGAGGAAATGAGCAGTTCTTC
TRBJ1-1 | TRBV6-2/TRBV6-3 | . | . | CASRFVGSTNTEAFF | TGTGCCAGCCGCTTCGTCGGGTCCACGAACACTGAAGCTTTCTTT
TRBJ1-1 | TRBV10-3 | . | many | CAIGRLGPNTEAFF | TGTGCCATCGGGAGGTTGGGCCCGAACACTGAAGCTTTCTTT
TRBJ1-1 | TRBV6-2/TRBV6-3 | . | few | CASSYSGTLEAFF | TGTGCCAGCAGTTACTCCGGGACATTAGAAGCTTTCTTT
TRBJ1-1 | TRBV2 | . | many | CASSSSRERTEAFF | TGTGCCAGCAGTTCTTCCCGGGAGAGGACTGAAGCTTTCTTT
TRBJ2-7 | TRBV7-2 | TRBD2 | many | CASSPRQRGGLEQYF | TGTGCCAGCAGCCCCCGTCAGCGGGGAGGACTCGAGCAGTACTTC
TRBJ2-1 | TRBV11-2 | TRBD2 | many | CASSQRTSGRNERDEQFF | TGTGCCAGCAGTCAGAGGACTAGCGGGAGGAACGAGAGGGATGAGCAGTTCTTC
TRBJ2-1 | TRBV7-3 | TRBD1 | many | CASSLAVGTGSYNEQFF | TGTGCCAGCAGCTTAGCCGTCGGGACAGGGTCCTACAATGAGCAGTTCTTC
TRBJ1-1 | TRBV25-1 | . | many | CASSEFGETNTEAFF | TGTGCCAGCAGTGAATTCGGGGAGACGAACACTGAAGCTTTCTTT
TRBJ1-4 | TRBV7-8 | . | many | CASSLRVKKDEKLFF | TGTGCCAGCAGCTTAAGAGTCAAGAAGGATGAAAAACTGTTTTTT
TRBJ2-7 | TRBV19 | TRBD2 | many | CASSQAGTSGRYEQYF | TGTGCCAGTTCGCAAGCCGGGACTAGCGGGAGGTACGAGCAGTACTTC
TRBJ2-7 | TRBV20-1 | TRBD2 | few | CSASEDRSRGGYEQYF | TGCAGTGCTAGCGAGGATAGGTCGCGCGGGGGATACGAGCAGTACTTC
TRBJ2-6 | TRBV5-1 | TRBD1 | few | CASSRVGQGARGANVLTF | TGCGCCAGCAGCCGGGTAGGACAGGGGGCGCGTGGGGCCAACGTCCTGACTTTC
TRBJ1-2 | TRBV20-1 | TRBD1 | few | CSAKGQESKSAGYTF | TGCAGTGCAAAAGGACAGGAATCGAAATCGGCTGGCTACACCTTC
TRBJ1-1 | TRBV6-5 | . | many | CASSPTDPGKTEAFF | TGTGCCAGCAGTCCGACGGACCCTGGGAAGACTGAAGCTTTCTTT
TRBJ2-5 | TRBV7-2 | TRBD2 | many | CASSSSGGGGLKETQYF | TGTGCCAGCAGCTCCTCTGGCGGGGGGGGATTAAAAGAGACCCAGTACTTC
TRBJ1-5 | TRBV7-2 | . | many | CASSVRGYSNQPQHF | TGTGCCAGCAGCGTCAGGGGTTATAGCAATCAGCCCCAGCATTTT
TRBJ2-7 | TRBV27 | . | . | CASALFAGTYEQYF | TGTGCCAGCGCCTTGTTTGCCGGTACCTACGAGCAGTACTTC
TRBJ1-2 | TRBV6-2/TRBV6-3 | . | . | CASRKQDPYGYTF | TGTGCCAGCAGGAAACAGGATCCCTATGGCTACACCTTC
TRBJ2-1 | TRBV6-5 | TRBD2 | few | CASSYGGAGGLNEQFF | TGTGCCAGCAGTTACGGCGGAGCGGGGGGACTCAATGAGCAGTTCTTC
TRBJ1-1 | TRBV10-2 | . | many | CASSPPTMVDTEAFF | TGCGCCAGCAGCCCCCCCACGATGGTCGACACTGAAGCTTTCTTT
TRBJ1-5 | TRBV28 | . | many | CASSLTGSVDQPQHF | TGTGCCAGCAGTTTGACGGGGAGCGTGGATCAGCCCCAGCATTTT
TRBJ2-7 | TRBV7-9 | TRBD2 | many | CASSPPSGRPSEQYF | TGTGCCAGCAGCCCACCTAGCGGGAGGCCGTCCGAGCAGTACTTC
TRBJ1-5 | TRBV6-1 | . | many | CASSEADGGPQPQHF | TGTGCCAGCAGTGAAGCAGACGGCGGCCCTCAGCCCCAGCATTTT
TRBJ1-4 | TRBV4-2 | TRBD1 | many | CASSQFLDRVEKLFF | TGTGCCAGCAGCCAATTTTTGGACAGGGTCGAAAAACTGTTTTTT
TRBJ2-7 | TRBV11-2 | TRBD1 | few | CASSPRDRVTYEQYF | TGTGCCAGCAGCCCTCGGGACAGGGTAACCTACGAGCAGTACTTC
TRBJ2-7 | TRBV28 | . | medium-sized | CASSLITGEGEQYF | TGTGCCAGCAGTTTAATTACGGGAGAGGGTGAGCAGTACTTC
TRBJ2-3 | TRBV7-2 | TRBD2 | many | CASSYGGGPGDTQYF | TGTGCCAGCAGCTATGGGGGAGGGCCGGGAGATACGCAGTATTTT
TRBJ2-1 | TRBV5-1 | . | . | CASTLLPGLVNNEQFF | TGCGCCAGCACTCTCCTACCGGGACTGGTTAACAATGAGCAGTTCTTC
TRBJ1-5 | TRBV7-8 | . | many | CAGGIQPQHF | TGTGCCGGGGGGATACAGCCCCAGCATTTT
TRBJ2-7 | TRBV29-1 | . | . | CSVIGTVYEQYF | TGCAGCGTCATCGGGACGGTCTACGAGCAGTACTTC
TRBJ2-2 | TRBV6-2/TRBV6-3 | TRBD2 | . | CASSRGTSGTNTGELFF | TGTGCCAGCAGCCGCGGGACTAGCGGAACGAACACCGGGGAGCTGTTTTTT
TRBJ1-1 | TRBV7-9 | . | many | CASSARQTMNTEAFF | TGTGCCAGCAGCGCCAGACAGACCATGAACACTGAAGCTTTCTTT